The 32 T cell receptor beta chains listed next were all sequenced from one sample in a study of T cells after posttransplantation cyclophosphamide. Generated by immunoSEQ multiplex PCR, the TCRdb table keeps only in-frame clones and is missing some. The repertoire includes under 75,000 clones, around 93% of them detected once, and 2.5% to 3% sits in the top ten. The source material was PBMCs. These receptors came from a woman aged 25 to 45 in good health and a related stem cell transplant donor.

J is TRBJ1-1 and V is TRBV28, with D possibly TRBD1 on 5 matching bases. The germline V gene encodes CDR1 MDHEN and CDR2 SYDVKM. This CDR3 is built from 15 residues. The V end lost 2 bases, the J end lost 1 base, and 11 bases lay between the germline ends. CDR3 sequence: CASSLLPGGNTEAFF. CDR3 in DNA: TGTGCCAGCAGTTTACTCCCCGGGGGGAACACTGAAGCTTTCTTT.

The V gene is TRBV2, the J gene TRBJ2-1; D assignment may be TRBD1 or TRBD2 (5 bases each). CDR3 size: 13 residues. In germline, CDR1 is SNHLY, CDR2 FYNNEI. Between the trimmed V and J ends, which lost 6 bases and 4 bases, there was a span of 10 bases. The DNA for the CDR3 is TGTGCCAGCAGAGAGGGACCATACAATGAGCAGTTCTTC. Translating gives CASREGPYNEQFF.

The chain combines TRBV28 with TRBJ1-5, with TRBD1 matching over 7 bases. The junction had 7 bases not matched to a gene; V was cut back by 11 bases and J by 3 bases. CDR1 and CDR2 from the germline V gene are MDHEN and SYDVKM. The CDR3 is made up of 13 amino acids. In nucleotides, the CDR3 is TGTGCCGCCTTGGGACAGACCAATCAGCCCCAGCATTTT. Encoded protein: CAALGQTNQPQHF.

Written as DNA, the CDR3 is TGTGCCAGTAGTGGACTACAGGCTACAGGAAACACCATATATTTT. Translated, it gives CASSGLQATGNTIYF. The genes are TRBV19 and TRBJ1-3; maybe TRBD1 (5 bases). Germline values: CDR1 LNHDA, CDR2 SQIVND (reference sequence). The V end was cut by 5 bases, the J end by 4 bases, with 15 bases between. This CDR3 is 15 amino acids long.

The chain carries TRBV18 and TRBJ2-1, with 9 bases lining up with TRBD2. J was trimmed by 6 bases and V by 3 bases; bases with no gene match: 6. The CDR3 has 15 amino acids. CDR1 and CDR2 (germline): KGHSH, LQKENI. The CDR3 here is CASSPELAGLNEQFF. DNA for the CDR3: TGTGCCAGCTCACCGGAACTAGCGGGTCTCAATGAGCAGTTCTTC. Based on the CDR3 plus reference TRBV18 and TRBJ2-1, the full variable domain is NAGVMQNPRHLVRRRGQEARLRCSPMKGHSHVYWYRQLPEEGLKFMVYLQKENIIDESGMPKERFSAEFPKEGPSILRIQQVVRGDSAAYFCASSPELAGLNEQFFGPGTRLTVL.

The CDR3 here is CASSVGNGARGYTF. The CDR3 DNA reads TGTGCCAGCAGCGTAGGTAACGGGGCGAGGGGCTACACCTTC. The V call is TRBV9, the J call TRBJ1-2, with D possibly matching TRBD1 (5 bases). V was trimmed by 0 bases and J by 8 bases, leaving 14 bases between them. The CDR3 sequence is 14 residues long. Germline V gene data show CDR1 as SGDLS and CDR2 as YYNGEE.

The genes are TRBV19 and TRBJ1-4; 7 nucleotides align to TRBD1. Germline V gene lookup returns CDR1 LNHDA and CDR2 SQIVND (reference sequence). With 3 bases clipped from V and 2 bases from J, the junction kept 6 bases outside the gene matches. This CDR3 spans 16 amino acids. The CDR3, as DNA: TGTGCCAGTAGTATGCCCGACAGGGCGACTAATGAAAAACTGTTTTTT. Encoded protein: CASSMPDRATNEKLFF.

The chain carries TRBV2 and TRBJ2-2, with D hard to call. This CDR3 comprises 14 residues. Germline loops: CDR1 SNHLY, CDR2 FYNNEI. The germline V and J ends were trimmed by 5 bases and 2 bases, with 9 bases remaining between them. The chain's CDR3 is CASSPPVNTGELFF. In DNA, the CDR3 is TGTGCCAGCAGTCCCCCGGTCAACACCGGGGAGCTGTTTTTT.

In this sample, this clone turned up once. The genes are TRBV27 and TRBJ2-1; no reliable D call. The CDR3 has 15 amino acids. Germline V gene data show CDR1 as MNHEY and CDR2 as SMNVEV (reference sequence). Trimming removed 4 bases at V and 4 bases at J, with 14 bases between. CDR3 nucleotides: TGTGCCAGCAGTTCAGCCGGAGATAGTTACAATGAGCAGTTCTTC. This codes for CASSSAGDSYNEQFF.

The chain employs TRBV7-9 and TRBJ1-4; D is perhaps TRBD1 (6 bases). The CDR3 has 13 residues. From germline, CDR1 is SEHNR and CDR2 FQNEAQ (reference sequence). Trimming left V 1 base short and J 11 bases short, with 11 bases between. The CDR3 here is CASSLEQGLKLFF. CDR3 DNA: TGTGCCAGCAGCTTAGAACAGGGATTGAAACTGTTTTTT.

The chain recombines TRBV7-3 with TRBJ1-2; TRBD1 agrees at 10 bases. J was trimmed by 4 bases and V by 5 bases; bases with no gene match: 7. This CDR3 spans 15 amino acids. The germline V gene encodes CDR1 SGHTA and CDR2 FQGTGA. CDR3 bases: TGTGCCAGCAGCCAGGAGGGACAGGGGCGCTATGGCTACACCTTC. Amino acid sequence: CASSQEGQGRYGYTF.

V and J are TRBV7-6 and TRBJ2-1, with D hard to call. This CDR3 region has 13 residues. CDR1 SGHVS and CDR2 FNYEAQ come from the germline V gene. Trimming left V 3 bases short and J 9 bases short, with 12 bases between. CDR3 sequence (DNA): TGTGCCAGCAGCTTGTCTAGGACGACTGAGCAGTTCTTC. Translation gives CASSLSRTTEQFF.

The V and J genes are TRBV19 and TRBJ1-2, with D hard to call. CDR1 and CDR2 (germline): LNHDA, SQIVND (reference sequence). V lost 3 bases to trimming and J lost 8 bases, with 16 bases between them. The CDR3 sequence is 14 residues long. CDR3 region: CASSIGRIPAGYTF. DNA for the CDR3: TGTGCCAGTAGTATCGGCAGAATTCCCGCCGGCTACACCTTC. The complete variable domain, with remaining parts taken from reference TRBV19 and TRBJ1-2, reads DGGITQSPKYLFRKEGQNVTLSCEQNLNHDAMYWYRQDPGQGLRLIYYSQIVNDFQKGDIAEGYSVSREKKESFPLTVTSAQKNPTAFYLCASSIGRIPAGYTFGSGTRLTVV.

V and J are TRBV12-1 and TRBJ2-7; the table names TRBD2, a call not compared with the DNA. TRBV12-1 is termed a pseudogene. The CDR3 sequence is 20 residues long. The DNA of the CDR3 is TGTGCCAGCAGTACTTTAGAGTGGCGGCCTATTCGCTTGAGCTCCTACGAGCAGTACTTC. Its translation: CASSTLEWRPIRLSSYEQYF.

This rearrangement joins TRBV27 to TRBJ1-1; D is perhaps TRBD1 (5 bases). CDR1 MNHEY and CDR2 SMNVEV come from the germline V gene (reference sequence). Trimming removed 6 bases at V and 3 bases at J, with 26 bases between. This CDR3 contains 18 residues. DNA for the CDR3: TGTGCCAGCAGGCGAACTCTTGACGGGTGGAGCAGGGACACTGAAGCTTTCTTT. This sequence encodes CASRRTLDGWSRDTEAFF.

With respect to this clone: Distinct nucleotide sequences in the sample also encode this CDR3. V usage is TRBV7-7 and J usage is TRBJ2-2, with TRBD2 matching 11 bases. The CDR3 consists of 17 residues. The J segment lost 2 bases and the V segment lost 2 bases, leaving 4 bases of the junction unmatched. The germline V gene encodes CDR1 SSHAT and CDR2 FNYEAQ (reference sequence). Written as DNA, the CDR3 is TGTGCCAGCAGCTTAAGGACTAGCGGGCCCAACACCGGGGAGCTGTTTTTT. This codes for CASSLRTSGPNTGELFF.

For this clone: One end of the junction varies from germline; a read error may be responsible. The chain recombines TRBV6-1 with TRBJ1-2, with a possible D match to TRBD1 (5 bases). CDR1 is MNHNS, CDR2 SASEGT, per germline. The CDR3 consists of 10 residues. Here the CDR3 DNA reads TGTGCCAGCAGCACATCCGGGACTTTATTC. It encodes CASSTSGTLF.

The chain has TRBV5-1 and TRBJ2-5; D gene unclear. The CDR3 covers 17 residues. The V end was cut by 4 bases, the J end by 3 bases, with 22 bases between. CDR1 is SGHRS and CDR2 is YFSETQ in the germline V gene. The CDR3 nucleotides read TGCGCCAGCAGCATAGCATTAAACAGATATATCAAAGAGACCCAGTACTTC. Translating it yields CASSIALNRYIKETQYF.

This clone was detected only once. The chain combines TRBV10-3 with TRBJ1-6, with no clear D. Germline V gives CDR1 ENHRY, CDR2 SYGVKD. The V gene lost 2 bases and the J gene lost 4 bases, with 6 bases spanning the gap. This CDR3 is 14 amino acids long. The CDR3 DNA reads as TGTGCCATCAGTGAGGAGGGATATAATTCACCCCTCCACTTT. It translates to CAISEEGYNSPLHF.

The chain uses TRBV7-2 and TRBJ2-7; 11 positions agree with TRBD2. Trimming cost V 5 bases and J 1 base; bases outside gene matches: 4. Germline V gives CDR1 SGHTA, CDR2 FQGNSA. The CDR3 length is 15 residues. The CDR3 DNA follows: TGTGCCAGCAGCCGTACTAGCGGGGGATCCTACGAGCAGTACTTC. This codes for CASSRTSGGSYEQYF.

The V gene is TRBV18, the J gene TRBJ2-5, with 10 bases aligning to TRBD1. The last part of the DNA fits TRBJ2-7 better; the J call may be wrong. CDR1 is KGHSH, CDR2 LQKENI, per germline. CDR3 length equals 14 residues. This CDR3 reads CASSPTGQGHEQYF. The CDR3 DNA sequence: TGTGCCAGCTCACCAACGGGACAGGGGCACGAGCAGTACTTC.

V and J are TRBV6-5 and TRBJ2-1; D not certain. The CDR3 is made up of 12 amino acids. The germline V gene has CDR1 MNHEY and CDR2 SVGAGI. V was shortened by 2 bases and J by 8 bases, with 7 bases between the two germline ends. The CDR3 spells CASSYKGYEQFF. CDR3 nucleotide sequence: TGTGCCAGCAGTTACAAAGGCTATGAGCAGTTCTTC.

The rearrangement uses TRBV5-3 and TRBJ1-5; 7 bases align to TRBD1. TRBV5-3 carries the ORF label, with uncertain function. V lost 5 bases and J lost 1; bases outside the gene matches: 6. The CDR3 is made up of 15 amino acids. For the CDR3, the DNA is TGTGCCAGAAGGCGGGGACAGTGGAGCAATCAGCCCCAGCATTTT. Its translation: CARRRGQWSNQPQHF.

The chain links TRBV5-1 to TRBJ1-2; 9 bases agree with TRBD1. In germline, CDR1 is SGHRS, CDR2 YFSETQ. The CDR3 has 13 amino acids. The J segment lost 7 bases and the V segment lost 0 bases, leaving 1 base of the junction unmatched. This chain's CDR3 is CASSLDRGPGYTF. CDR3 nucleotide sequence: TGCGCCAGCAGCTTGGACAGGGGGCCTGGCTACACCTTC.

This clone was seen just once. J is TRBJ2-1 and V is TRBV7-9; 8 bases are shared with TRBD2. The CDR3 is made up of 15 amino acids. With V trimmed by 5 bases and J by 8 bases, 11 bases remained unmatched. The germline gives CDR1 SEHNR, CDR2 FQNEAQ (reference sequence). The CDR3, as DNA: TGTGCCAGCAGCGCACCGGGACTAGGGAGGGATGAGCAGTTCTTC. It encodes CASSAPGLGRDEQFF.

This chain uses TRBV10-3 with TRBJ2-2; TRBD1 is a possible D gene (6 bases). The CDR3 runs to 15 residues. Trimming stripped 4 bases from V and 4 bases from J, with 13 bases between. Germline assignment: CDR1 ENHRY and CDR2 SYGVKD. CDR3 residues: CAISVTGGSTGELFF. The DNA of the CDR3 is TGTGCCATCAGTGTGACAGGTGGGAGCACCGGGGAGCTGTTTTTT.

This chain joins TRBV7-7 and TRBJ2-5; 13 bases are shared with TRBD2. The V and J ends lost 5 bases and 5 bases, in that order; junction bases with no gene match: 2. From germline, CDR1 is SSHAT and CDR2 FNYEAQ (reference sequence). This CDR3 comprises 14 residues. CDR3 nucleotides: TGTGCCAGCAGCACGGGACTAGCGGGGGAGACCCAGTACTTC. The encoded protein is CASSTGLAGETQYF. Variable domain in full (rest from reference TRBV7-7 and TRBJ2-5): GAGVSQSPRYKVTKRGQDVTLRCDPISSHATLYWYQQALGQGPEFLTYFNYEAQPDKSGLPSDRFSAERPEGSISTLTIQRTEQRDSAMYRCASSTGLAGETQYFGPGTRLLVL.

V usage is TRBV7-6 and J usage is TRBJ2-1, with 8 bases that match TRBD2. J lost 5 bases, V lost 10 bases, and 7 bases had no gene match. Germline CDR1 SGHVS, CDR2 FNYEAQ. The CDR3 runs to 13 residues. In DNA form, the CDR3 reads TGTGCCACCGGGAGGGGGGTAAACAATGAGCAGTTCTTC. It translates to CATGRGVNNEQFF.

The table lists this clone with a count of one. The chain carries TRBV5-5 and TRBJ2-7; 7 bases map to TRBD1. The CDR3 covers 14 residues. Trimming removed 3 bases from V and 3 bases from J; junction bases left unmatched: 6. CDR1 SGHKS and CDR2 YYEKEE come from the germline V gene (reference sequence). The CDR3 here is CASSSGQAIYEQYF. The CDR3 DNA follows: TGTGCCAGCAGCTCCGGACAGGCAATCTACGAGCAGTACTTC.

This chain links TRBV7-2 with TRBJ1-2; TRBD1 matches at 7 bases. The CDR3 has 15 residues. After removal of 2 bases from V and 3 bases from J, the junction contained 6 bases not matched to a gene. Germline assignment: CDR1 SGHTA and CDR2 FQGNSA. CDR3 residues: CASSLWAGGDYGYTF. The CDR3 nucleotides read TGTGCCAGCAGCTTATGGGCAGGGGGAGACTATGGCTACACCTTC. Full variable domain (missing parts from reference TRBV7-2 and TRBJ1-2): GAGVSQSPSNKVTEKGKDVELRCDPISGHTALYWYRQSLGQGLEFLIYFQGNSAPDKSGLPSDRFSAERTGGSVSTLTIQRTQQEDSAVYLCASSLWAGGDYGYTFGSGTRLTVV.

The V and J genes are TRBV29-1 and TRBJ2-4; 7 bases fit TRBD1. Germline lookup yields CDR1 SQVTM and CDR2 ANQGSEA. CDR3 length: 11 amino acids. CDR3 sequence reads: CSGTVKNIQYF. For the CDR3, the DNA is TGCAGTGGGACAGTCAAAAACATTCAGTACTTC.

CDR3 nucleotides: TGTGCCAGCAACCACCGACAGGGCATCTCTAATTCACCCCTCCACTTT. Translation: CASNHRQGISNSPLHF. This chain joins TRBV5-4 and TRBJ1-6; 7 bases agree with TRBD1. Germline V CDR1 and CDR2: SGHNT, YYREEE (reference sequence). V was pared by 6 bases and J by 6 bases, with 12 bases of the junction left unmatched. This CDR3 is 16 amino acids long.